This T cell receptor (beta chain) comes out of a study of blood T cell repertoires in COVID-19. On the study more broadly: Samples representing acute and convalescent COVID-19 were sourced from the United States, Italy and Spain. T cells, B-cell-depleted T cells, or PBMCs provided the cDNA or gDNA that served as material.

Germline CDR1 is MNHEY and CDR2 is SVGAGI. The CDR3 sequence is 12 residues long. Trimming left V 7 bases short and J 3 bases short, with 7 bases between. Per the authors' pipeline: Amplification of reference gene primers was used by the study to estimate nucleated cell counts. Profiled with immunoSEQ multiplex PCR; TCRdb holds only in-frame clones, not every one. V and J calls and clone size are copied from that table; D and trimming were computed from the DNA. The sample lists about 73,000 clones, around four fifths seen once, with 2.5% to 3% in the top ten. This TCR was recovered from an elderly man with active or convalescent COVID-19. Sequenced: peripheral blood. The chain carries TRBV6-5 and TRBJ1-3; D is undetermined. Here the CDR3 DNA reads TGTGCCAGCAAGTCAGATGGAAACACCATATATTTT. It yields the protein CASKSDGNTIYF.